Listed below are T cell receptor beta chains from one sample, sequenced in a study of a mutant IDH1 vaccine in newly diagnosed glioma. Their cognate antigens are unknown. Only in-frame clones appear in the TCRdb table, and some are missing; sequencing was by immunoSEQ multiplex PCR. The table lists about 54,000 clones, approximately 81% of them singletons. Sequencing used PBMCs, obtained from a glioma patient whose treatment included an IDH1 peptide vaccine. The source is a man younger than 40 with glioma. Both conserved end residues are trimmed from each CDR3. Fields, in order: J gene, V gene, CDR3 protein.

>TRBJ1-1|TRBV13
ASSLANQAGTGDREMNTEAF
>TRBJ2-7|TRBV7-9
ASSLRTGDEQY
>TRBJ2-7|TRBV5-1
ASSLAGGSYEQY
>TRBJ1-2|TRBV9
ASSSGTGAYGYT
>TRBJ2-1|TRBV9
ASSVGEGRPSYNEQF
>TRBJ1-6|TRBV29-1
SAASSYNSPLH
>TRBJ2-2|TRBV19
ASSMGGPRELF
>TRBJ1-2|TRBV28
ASSPTGGRRGGYT
>TRBJ1-6|TRBV6-1
ASSENRWHNSPLH
>TRBJ2-1|TRBV13
ASSPSEDPGGSYNEQF
>TRBJ1-1|TRBV29-1
SVGRPNTEAF
>TRBJ2-7|TRBV5-3
ARACRHSYEQY
>TRBJ2-7|TRBV7-2
ASSSTAVPSYEQY
>TRBJ1-2|TRBV5-4
ASSITGQDFYGYT
>TRBJ2-3|TRBV29-1
SVGTSGAPYTQY
>TRBJ1-6|TRBV5-4
ASSLELDALRGGYSPLH
>TRBJ1-1|TRBV11-2
ASSLSAGLRVWMNTEAF
>TRBJ1-1|TRBV4-2
ASSLEMGLNTEAF
>TRBJ2-2|TRBV6-5
ASRASGELF
>TRBJ1-2|TRBV28
ASSSPAGQSHYGYT
>TRBJ2-1|TRBV9
ASSVVSSAANEQF
>TRBJ2-5|TRBV7-9
ASSLDPAEETQY
>TRBJ1-1|TRBV5-1
ASSGGSTEAF